The clone carrying this T cell receptor beta chain was seen many times. The antigen remains unidentified. The data belong to a study of blood T cells in healthy people across ages. The study, taken as a whole, reports: Samples with more naive T cells showed higher observed beta diversity.

J was trimmed by 1 base and V by 5 bases; bases with no gene match: 3. The CDR3 sequence is 15 residues long. Germline loops: CDR1 DFQATT, CDR2 SNEGSKA (reference sequence). Together with a sample-barcoded 5' primer, a J-beta primer mix was included in a second PCR lasting about 7 to 11 cycles. TCRdb processed the 5' RACE reads anew with MiXCR; each CDR3 protein has one entry. The data show about 590,000 distinct CDR3 sequences, about 30% seen once. What was sequenced was blood. The clonotype originates from a woman of 80 years or more in good health. V gene TRBV20-1 combines with J gene TRBJ2-6; 9 bases line up with TRBD1. The CDR3 DNA reads TGCAGTGCTCCGGGACAGGGTTCTGGGGCCAACGTCCTGACTTTC. Encoded protein: CSAPGQGSGANVLTF.